This note documents a single T cell receptor (beta chain) sequence. The antigen remains undetermined. V shed 3 bases and J shed 4 bases, with 9 bases lying between them. There are 13 residues in the CDR3. Looked up from germline, CDR1 is MDHEN and CDR2 is SYDVKM. This record comes from a study of siplizumab effects on memory and regulatory T cells. General study points: Sequences that were alloreactive and traceable to unstimulated CD4+ memory cells were significantly reduced by siplizumab. Mappable alloreactive CD4+ clones were on average around 70% Treg-derived with siplizumab, approximately 26% in controls. Naive T cells apparently outstripped memory cells in diversity and seemed major alloresponse contributors.

Method: immunoSEQ multiplex PCR; TCRdb's copy keeps in-frame clones and lacks some. The profile shows roughly 60,000 clones, 85% to 95% of them singletons. The receptor's source is a human donor in good health. This chain joins TRBV28 and TRBJ1-2; D is possibly TRBD1 (5 bases). Specimen: CD8+ T cells sorted from blood. Written as DNA, the CDR3 is TGTGCCAGCAGTTTTAATAGGGGCTATGGCTACACCTTC. Translating gives CASSFNRGYGYTF.